This TCR beta chain comes out of a study of identical twins. The study's findings and limits: Zero-insertion results could be subject to partial confounding by invariant MAIT and iNKT cells. Insertions ran lower in abundant cord blood beta clonotypes, though not in memory repertoires.

Germline assignment: CDR1 MNHEY and CDR2 SVGAGI. V was clipped by 4 bases and J by 1 base, with 13 bases between them. The CDR3 runs to 15 residues. In this sample, this clonotype turned up many times. The antigen remains unidentified. From the 5' RACE reads, TCRdb called clonotypes with MiXCR, one entry per CDR3 protein. The sample lists around 960,000 distinct CDR3 sequences, around an eighth seen once, with around 1.6% in the top ten. Another study also made use of these data, one on yellow fever vaccine responses in identical twins.

This TCR derives from a woman between 18 and 30 years old in good health. This sequence joins TRBV6-5 and TRBJ1-1, with D possibly matching TRBD1 (6 bases). What was sequenced was PBMCs. CDR3 amino acids: CASSFTSTGNTEAFF. The CDR3 region has the DNA TGTGCCAGCAGTTTTACCTCGACAGGGAACACTGAAGCTTTCTTT.